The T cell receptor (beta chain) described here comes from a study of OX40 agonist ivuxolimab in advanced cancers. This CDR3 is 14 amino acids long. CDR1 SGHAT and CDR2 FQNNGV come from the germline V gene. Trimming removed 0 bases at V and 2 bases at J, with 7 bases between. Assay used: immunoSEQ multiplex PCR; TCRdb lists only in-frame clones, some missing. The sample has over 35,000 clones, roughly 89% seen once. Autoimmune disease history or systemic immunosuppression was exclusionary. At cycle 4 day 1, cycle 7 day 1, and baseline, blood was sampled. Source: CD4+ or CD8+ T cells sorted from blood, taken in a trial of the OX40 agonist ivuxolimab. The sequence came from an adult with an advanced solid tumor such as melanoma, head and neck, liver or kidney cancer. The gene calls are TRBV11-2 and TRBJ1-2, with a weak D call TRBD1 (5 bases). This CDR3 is CASSLDRTNYGYTF. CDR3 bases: TGTGCCAGCAGCTTAGACAGGACAAACTATGGCTACACCTTC.